The 19 T cell receptor beta chains below all came from one sample that was sequenced in a study of T-cell reconstitution after alpha-beta-depleted transplantation in children. Preparation of the TCRbeta library involved a method that used unique molecular identifiers. TCRdb processed the PCR reads anew with MiXCR; each CDR3 protein has one entry. The sample yields 250,000 to 300,000 distinct CDR3 sequences, over 7% seen once. Their antigens remain unidentified. Findings and caveats of the study: T-cell numbers and diversity, one year after transplant, stemmed largely from T cells that were newly produced.

The sample was peripheral blood, taken 360 days after TCRalphabeta/CD19-depleted stem cell transplant. The source of these receptors is a female patient under 10 years old who had a stem cell transplant for Fanconi anemia, so the T cells may come from the graft donor.

This clonotype was counted at least ten times. One end of the junction varies from germline; a read error may be responsible. CDR3 nucleotide sequence: TGCGCCAGCAGCCAAGTGGGTACCTTATTT. This encodes CASSQVGTLF. The chain links TRBV4-1 to TRBJ1-1; D is undetermined. This CDR3 has 10 residues. Germline values: CDR1 MGHRA, CDR2 YSYEKL.

This clonotype was counted between two and nine times. The J gene is TRBJ1-1, the V gene TRBV20-1; TRBD1 aligns across 7 bases. The germline gives CDR1 DFQATT, CDR2 SNEGSKA (reference sequence). V shed 0 bases, J shed 1 base, and the junction held 5 bases outside the gene matches. This CDR3 contains 15 residues. The DNA of the CDR3 is TGCAGTGCTAGAGACCTCGGGACAGCGAACACTGAAGCTTTCTTT. Protein sequence: CSARDLGTANTEAFF.

This clonotype turned up a few times. This chain uses TRBV6-2 or TRBV6-3 with TRBJ2-5; D is possibly TRBD2 (6 bases). Per germline, CDR1 MNHEY and CDR2 SVGEGT. The CDR3 loop spans 14 amino acids. Trimming took off 6 bases at V and 4 bases at J, with 15 bases between the two ends. The CDR3 DNA sequence: TGTGCCAGCAGCCAATCGGGGGAAACAGAGACCCAGTACTTC. Translated, it gives CASSQSGETETQYF.

This clonotype was found many times. This chain connects TRBV9 to TRBJ1-1, with D tentatively TRBD1 (5 bases). The CDR3 length is 14 residues. Germline values: CDR1 SGDLS, CDR2 YYNGEE. Trimming shortened V by 3 bases and J by 5 bases, and 14 bases separated the two germline ends. Written as DNA, the CDR3 is TGTGCCAGCAGCGATGACATCCGGGGGACTGAAGCTTTCTTT. This encodes CASSDDIRGTEAFF.

This clonotype was observed many times. V usage is TRBV5-1 and J usage is TRBJ2-1, with TRBD2 matching over 8 bases. Trimming removed 1 base from V and 3 bases from J; junction bases left unmatched: 6. The germline CDR1 and CDR2 sequences are SGHRS and YFSETQ. There are 16 residues in the CDR3. The CDR3 DNA reads TGCGCCAGCAGCTTGAACGGGGGGGCGGTCTACAATGAGCAGTTCTTC. Translation gives CASSLNGGAVYNEQFF.

This clonotype has ten or more counts. One junction end disagrees with the germline gene, perhaps due to a read error. The V gene is TRBV23-1, the J gene TRBJ2-3; 7 nucleotides match TRBD2. TRBV23-1 is placed among ORFs of uncertain function. This CDR3 is built from 23 residues. CDR3 loop: CANSQSIPGKVASGPSSTDTQYF. The DNA for the CDR3 is TGCGCCAACAGTCAATCGATTCCTGGGAAGGTGGCTAGCGGTCCCTCTAGCACAGATACGCAGTATTTT.

In this sample, this clonotype turned up many times. The chain recombines TRBV5-1 with TRBJ2-7, with a tentative D call TRBD1 (5 bases). In germline, CDR1 is SGHRS, CDR2 YFSETQ. V was cut by 7 bases and J by 0 bases, with 26 bases left in between. This CDR3 has 18 amino acids. The CDR3 sequence is CASAPSHPQVPFSYEQYF. The DNA for the CDR3 is TGCGCCAGCGCTCCCTCTCACCCACAGGTACCTTTCTCCTACGAGCAGTACTTC.

V is TRBV7-6 and J is TRBJ2-7, with a weak D call TRBD1 (5 bases). V lost 0 bases to trimming and J lost 5 bases, with 11 bases between them. CDR3 length equals 14 residues. Germline lookup yields CDR1 SGHVS and CDR2 FNYEAQ. The CDR3 DNA sequence: TGTGCCAGCAGCTTAGCAGGGGCCAAGGACGAGCAGTACTTC. Its protein product is CASSLAGAKDEQYF.

This clonotype occurred many times. The CDR3 spells CASNRDYLYSTDTQYF. The CDR3 DNA reads TGTGCCAGCAATAGGGACTACCTATATAGCACAGATACGCAGTATTTT. J is TRBJ2-3 and V is TRBV9, with 7 bases aligning to TRBD2. J gave up 0 bases and V 6 bases, and 10 bases lay outside the gene matches. Germline CDR1 is SGDLS and CDR2 is YYNGEE. This CDR3 has 16 residues.

This clonotype showed up just a few times. The DNA of the CDR3 is TGTGCCAGCAGCCAGAATCCGGGACCAACCTCGAATACGCAGTATTTT. Translating it yields CASSQNPGPTSNTQYF. The genes are TRBV3-1 and TRBJ2-3, with D perhaps TRBD1 or TRBD2 (5 bases each). Trimming shortened V by 3 bases and J by 7 bases, and 20 bases separated the two germline ends. Germline lookup yields CDR1 LGHDT and CDR2 YNNKEL (reference sequence). The CDR3 runs 16 residues.

This clonotype has ten or more counts. The rearrangement joins TRBV7-3 to TRBJ1-5, with TRBD1 as a possible D gene (6 bases). Germline CDR1 reads SGHTA; CDR2 reads FQGTGA. CDR3 size: 13 residues. V dropped 8 bases and J dropped 3 bases, with 11 bases sitting between them. For the CDR3, the DNA is TGTGCCAGCGGAGCAGGGGTCAATCAGCCCCAGCATTTT. As protein: CASGAGVNQPQHF.

The CDR3 here is CASSLEIGDEQYV. In DNA form, the CDR3 reads TGTGCCAGCAGCTTAGAGATAGGGGACGAGCAGTACGTC. The rearrangement uses TRBV7-8 and TRBJ2-7; D is perhaps TRBD1 (5 bases). Germline CDR1 and CDR2: SGHVS and FQNEAQ. The CDR3 covers 13 residues. V was cut by 1 base and J by 5 bases, with 9 bases left in between.

The sample holds many counts of this clonotype. The J gene is TRBJ2-7, the V gene TRBV19; 10 positions agree with TRBD2. Trimming cost V 4 bases and J 3 bases; bases outside gene matches: 6. Per the germline V gene, CDR1 is LNHDA and CDR2 is SQIVND (reference sequence). CDR3 length equals 15 residues. The DNA for the CDR3 is TGTGCCAGTAGTACTACTAGCGGGGACTACTACGAGCAGTACTTC. Its translation: CASSTTSGDYYEQYF.

The chain couples TRBV20-1 to TRBJ1-1, with D possibly being TRBD1 (5 bases). Per germline, CDR1 DFQATT and CDR2 SNEGSKA (reference sequence). V dropped 4 bases and J dropped 3 bases, with 15 bases sitting between them. There are 14 residues in the CDR3. The CDR3 nucleotides read TGCAGTGCTACTCTGGGGGTTTGGGACACTGAAGCTTTCTTT. Its translation is CSATLGVWDTEAFF.

At least ten counts were recorded for this clonotype. This chain links TRBV7-9 with TRBJ2-7, with D perhaps given as TRBD1 or TRBD2 (5 bases each). The CDR3 totals 12 residues. Germline loops: CDR1 SEHNR, CDR2 FQNEAQ (reference sequence). V gave up 7 bases and J gave up 1 base, with 8 bases separating them. CDR3 coding DNA: TGTGCCAGCAATGGGGGTTCCTACGAGCAGTACTTC. It translates to CASNGGSYEQYF.

This clonotype appeared many times. This chain joins TRBV10-1 and TRBJ2-3; possibly TRBD2 for D (5 bases). CDR3 length: 13 amino acids. Germline V gene lookup returns CDR1 WNHNN and CDR2 SYGVQD (reference sequence). V lost 6 bases and J 3 bases, leaving 10 bases between the germline ends. CDR3 sequence reads: CASSGPGTDTQYF. The CDR3, as DNA: TGCGCCAGCAGCGGTCCGGGGACAGATACGCAGTATTTT.

The V call is TRBV7-9, the J call TRBJ2-7; TRBD1 matches 8 bases. J was trimmed by 3 bases and V by 4 bases; bases with no gene match: 14. CDR1 SEHNR and CDR2 FQNEAQ come from the germline V gene (reference sequence). This CDR3 is built from 17 residues. CDR3 nucleotide sequence: TGTGCCAGCAGCTCACCCAACCCCGGGACAGGAGACTACGAGCAGTACTTC. It is translated as CASSSPNPGTGDYEQYF.

This clonotype was observed many times. The chain links TRBV5-1 to TRBJ2-3, with TRBD2 as a possible D gene (5 bases). Germline CDR1 is SGHRS and CDR2 is YFSETQ. The CDR3 has 14 amino acids. Trimming took off 5 bases at V and 2 bases at J, with 12 bases between the two ends. In DNA form, the CDR3 reads TGCGCCAGCAGTATGGCAGGACTCACAGATACGCAGTATTTT. It translates to CASSMAGLTDTQYF.

This clonotype was recorded at least ten times. The chain carries TRBV13 and TRBJ1-1; unclear D gene. The germline V gene has CDR1 PRHDT and CDR2 FYEKMQ (reference sequence). Trimming stripped 3 bases from V and 1 base from J, with 9 bases between. The CDR3 is 14 residues long. The CDR3 DNA reads TGTGCCAGCAGCTTTGGGCACAGGAACACTGAAGCTTTCTTT. Protein: CASSFGHRNTEAFF.